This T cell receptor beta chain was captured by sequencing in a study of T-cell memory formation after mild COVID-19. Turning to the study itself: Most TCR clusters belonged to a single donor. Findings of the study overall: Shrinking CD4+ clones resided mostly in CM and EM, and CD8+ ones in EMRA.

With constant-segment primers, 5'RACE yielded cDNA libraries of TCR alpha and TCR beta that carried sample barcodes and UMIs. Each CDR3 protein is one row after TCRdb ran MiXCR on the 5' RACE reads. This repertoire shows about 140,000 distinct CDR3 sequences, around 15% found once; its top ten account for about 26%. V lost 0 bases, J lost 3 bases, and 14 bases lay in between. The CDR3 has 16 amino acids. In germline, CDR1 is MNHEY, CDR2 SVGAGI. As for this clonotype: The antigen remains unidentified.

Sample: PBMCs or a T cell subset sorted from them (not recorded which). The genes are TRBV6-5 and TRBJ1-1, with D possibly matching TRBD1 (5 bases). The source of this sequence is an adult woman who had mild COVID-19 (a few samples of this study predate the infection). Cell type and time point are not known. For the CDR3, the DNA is TGTGCCAGCAGTTACTCGGGCACAGGAACGGACACTGAAGCTTTCTTT. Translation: CASSYSGTGTDTEAFF.